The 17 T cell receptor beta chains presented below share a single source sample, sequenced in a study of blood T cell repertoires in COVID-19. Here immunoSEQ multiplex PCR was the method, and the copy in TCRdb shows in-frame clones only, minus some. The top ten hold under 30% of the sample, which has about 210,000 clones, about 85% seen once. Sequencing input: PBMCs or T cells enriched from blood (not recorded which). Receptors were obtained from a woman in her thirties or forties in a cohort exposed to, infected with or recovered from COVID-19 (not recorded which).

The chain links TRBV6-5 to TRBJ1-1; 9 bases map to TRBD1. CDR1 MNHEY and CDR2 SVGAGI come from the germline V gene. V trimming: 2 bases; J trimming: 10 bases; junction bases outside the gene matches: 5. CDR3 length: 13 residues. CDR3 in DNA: TGTGCCAGCAGTTACACCACAGGGGGCCTAGCTTTCTTT. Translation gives CASSYTTGGLAFF.

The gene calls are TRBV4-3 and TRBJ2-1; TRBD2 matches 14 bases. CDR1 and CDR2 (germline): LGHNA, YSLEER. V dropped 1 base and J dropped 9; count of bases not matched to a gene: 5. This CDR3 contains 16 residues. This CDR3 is CASSQGTSGRITEQFF. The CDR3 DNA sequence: TGCGCCAGCAGCCAAGGGACTAGCGGGAGGATCACTGAGCAGTTCTTC.

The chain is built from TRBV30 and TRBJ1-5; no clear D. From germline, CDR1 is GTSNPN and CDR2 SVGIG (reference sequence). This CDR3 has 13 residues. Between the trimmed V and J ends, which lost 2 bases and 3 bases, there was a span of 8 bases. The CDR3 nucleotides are TGTGCCTGGAGTTTAGGAGACAATCAGCCCCAGCATTTT. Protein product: CAWSLGDNQPQHF.

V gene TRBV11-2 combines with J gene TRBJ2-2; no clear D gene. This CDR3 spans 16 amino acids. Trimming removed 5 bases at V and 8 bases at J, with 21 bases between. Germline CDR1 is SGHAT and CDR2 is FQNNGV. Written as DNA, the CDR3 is TGTGCCAGCAGCCTAATCTATGGCGGTTTAGAAGGGGAGCTGTTTTTT. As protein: CASSLIYGGLEGELFF.

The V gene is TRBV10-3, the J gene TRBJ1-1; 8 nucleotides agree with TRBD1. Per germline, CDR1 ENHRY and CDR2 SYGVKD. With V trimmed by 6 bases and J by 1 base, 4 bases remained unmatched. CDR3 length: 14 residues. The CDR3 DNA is TGTGCCATCAGCAAGACAGGGGAGAACACTGAAGCTTTCTTT. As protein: CAISKTGENTEAFF.

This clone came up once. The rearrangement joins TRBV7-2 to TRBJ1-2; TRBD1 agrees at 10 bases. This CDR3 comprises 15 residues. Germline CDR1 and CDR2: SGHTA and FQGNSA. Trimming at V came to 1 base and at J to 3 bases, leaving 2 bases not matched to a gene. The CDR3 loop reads CASSLGTGGYYGYTF. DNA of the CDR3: TGTGCCAGCAGCTTAGGGACAGGGGGATACTATGGCTACACCTTC.

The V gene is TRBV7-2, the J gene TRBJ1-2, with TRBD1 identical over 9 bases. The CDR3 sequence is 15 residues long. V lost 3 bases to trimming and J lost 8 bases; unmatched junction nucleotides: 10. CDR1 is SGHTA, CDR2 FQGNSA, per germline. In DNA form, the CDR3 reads TGTGCCAGCAGCTTGCCCGATTGGACAGGGGAGGGCTACACCTTC. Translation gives CASSLPDWTGEGYTF.

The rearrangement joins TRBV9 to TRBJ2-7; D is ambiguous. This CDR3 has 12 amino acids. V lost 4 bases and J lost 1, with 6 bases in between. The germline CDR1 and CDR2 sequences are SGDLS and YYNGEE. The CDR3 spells CASSPPSYEQYF. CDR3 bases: TGTGCCAGCAGCCCCCCGTCCTACGAGCAGTACTTC. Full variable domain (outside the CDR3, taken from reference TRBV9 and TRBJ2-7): DSGVTQTPKHLITATGQRVTLRCSPRSGDLSVYWYQQSLDQGLQFLIQYYNGEERAKGNILERFSAQQFPDLHSELNLSSLELGDSALYFCASSPPSYEQYFGPGTRLTVT.

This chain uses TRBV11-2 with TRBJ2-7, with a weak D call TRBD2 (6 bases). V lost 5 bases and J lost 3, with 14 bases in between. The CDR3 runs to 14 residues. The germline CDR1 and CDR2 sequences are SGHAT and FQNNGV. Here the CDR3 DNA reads TGTGCCAGCAGCCGAGGACTAAGTCTCTACGAGCAGTACTTC. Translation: CASSRGLSLYEQYF.

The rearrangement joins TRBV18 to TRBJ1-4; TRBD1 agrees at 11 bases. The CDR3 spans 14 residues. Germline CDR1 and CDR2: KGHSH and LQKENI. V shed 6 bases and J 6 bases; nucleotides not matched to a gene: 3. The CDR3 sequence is CASSRTGGDEKLFF. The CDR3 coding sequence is TGTGCCAGCTCGCGGACAGGGGGCGATGAAAAACTGTTTTTT.

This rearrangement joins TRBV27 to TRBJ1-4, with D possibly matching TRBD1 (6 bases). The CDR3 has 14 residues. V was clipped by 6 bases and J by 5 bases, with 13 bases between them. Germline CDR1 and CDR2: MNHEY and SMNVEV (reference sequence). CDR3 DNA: TGTGCCAGCAGCCCGGGACAAGGAAATGAAAAACTGTTTTTT. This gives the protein CASSPGQGNEKLFF.

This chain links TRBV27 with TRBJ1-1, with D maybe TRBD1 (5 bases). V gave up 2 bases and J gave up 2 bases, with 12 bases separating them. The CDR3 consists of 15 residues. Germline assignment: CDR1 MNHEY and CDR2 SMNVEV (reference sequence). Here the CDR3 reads CASSLRRQFNTEAFF. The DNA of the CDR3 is TGTGCCAGCAGTTTAAGGCGACAGTTTAACACTGAAGCTTTCTTT.

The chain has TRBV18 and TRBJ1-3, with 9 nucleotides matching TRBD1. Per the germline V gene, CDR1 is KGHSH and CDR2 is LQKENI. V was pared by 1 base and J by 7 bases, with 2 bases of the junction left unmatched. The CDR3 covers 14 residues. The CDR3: CASSPRTGENTIYF. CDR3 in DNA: TGTGCCAGCTCACCACGGACAGGGGAGAACACCATATATTTT.

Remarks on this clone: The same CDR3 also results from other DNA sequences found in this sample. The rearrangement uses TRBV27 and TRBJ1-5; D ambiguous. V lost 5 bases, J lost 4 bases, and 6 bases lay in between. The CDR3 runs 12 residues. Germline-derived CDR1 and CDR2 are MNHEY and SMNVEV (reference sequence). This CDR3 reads CASSPLNQPQHF. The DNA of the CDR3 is TGTGCCAGCAGTCCCCTAAATCAGCCCCAGCATTTT.

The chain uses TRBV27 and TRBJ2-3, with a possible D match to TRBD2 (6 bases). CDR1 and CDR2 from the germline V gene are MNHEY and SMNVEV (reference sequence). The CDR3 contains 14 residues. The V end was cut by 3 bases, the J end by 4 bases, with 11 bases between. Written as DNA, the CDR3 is TGTGCCAGCAGTTTTTTTGGGGGGTCAGATACGCAGTATTTT. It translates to CASSFFGGSDTQYF.

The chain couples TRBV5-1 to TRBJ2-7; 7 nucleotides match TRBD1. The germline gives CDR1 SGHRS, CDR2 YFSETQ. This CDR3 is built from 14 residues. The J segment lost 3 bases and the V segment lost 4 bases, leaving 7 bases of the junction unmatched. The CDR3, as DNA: TGCGCCAGCAGCCTCCAGGGGGTCGGCTACGAGCAGTACTTC. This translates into CASSLQGVGYEQYF.

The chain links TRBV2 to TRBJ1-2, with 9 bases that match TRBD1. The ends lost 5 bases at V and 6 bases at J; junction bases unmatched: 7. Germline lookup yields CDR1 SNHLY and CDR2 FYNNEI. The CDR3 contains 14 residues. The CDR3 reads CASSQYRDRDGYTF. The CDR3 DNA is TGTGCCAGCAGTCAATACAGGGACAGGGATGGCTACACCTTC.